The next 10 T cell receptor beta chains were all read from a single sample in a study of T cell repertoires in cytomegalovirus infection. These TCRs are of unknown antigen specificity. TCRdb processed the reads anew with MiXCR; each CDR3 protein has one entry. Of 650,000 to 900,000 distinct CDR3 sequences listed, less than 35% are singletons. This specimen was cultured CD8+ T cells from PBMCs, taken from culture after CMV antigen stimulation. The receptor source for this set is a human donor in good health (CMV status not recorded). Some clones in this sample may be carry-over from other donors' samples.

This chain uses TRBV12-3 or TRBV12-4 with TRBJ1-1, with TRBD1 as a possible D gene (6 bases). CDR3 length equals 15 residues. Trimming took 3 bases from V and 2 from J, leaving 13 bases between them. The CDR3 is CASSFQAGVNTEAFF. The CDR3 bases are TGTGCCAGCAGTTTTCAGGCAGGGGTTAACACTGAAGCTTTCTTT.

There are a few counts of this clonotype. The chain uses TRBV12-3 or TRBV12-4 and TRBJ2-2; 8 bases map to TRBD1. With V trimmed by 5 bases and J by 6 bases, 5 bases remained unmatched. The CDR3 runs to 14 residues. The CDR3 nucleotides read TGTGCCAGCAGTCCGCAGACAGGGGCCGGGGAGCTGTTTTTT. This translates into CASSPQTGAGELFF.

A remark on this clonotype: A much larger clone lies a single base off, so this may be a read error. This rearrangement joins TRBV7-3 to TRBJ1-2, with TRBD1 as a possible D gene (6 bases). V was trimmed by 4 bases and J by 4 bases, leaving 22 bases between them. CDR1 SGHTA and CDR2 FQGTGA come from the germline V gene. The CDR3 sequence is 17 residues long. CDR3 amino acids: CASSSPRGEWSTYGYTF. The CDR3 coding sequence is TGTGCCAGCAGCTCACCTAGGGGGGAATGGAGCACCTATGGCTACACCTTC.

This clonotype came up a few times. The chain links TRBV15 to TRBJ2-1; 10 bases align to TRBD2. V gave up 1 base and J gave up 6 bases; unmatched junction bases: 12. Germline V gene sequence: CDR1 LNHNV, CDR2 YYDKDF (reference sequence). The CDR3 contains 18 residues. The CDR3 region is CATSRVTPSGGDGNEQFF. The CDR3, as DNA: TGTGCCACCAGCAGAGTTACTCCTAGCGGGGGCGATGGCAATGAGCAGTTCTTC.

This clonotype was detected ten times or more. The J gene is TRBJ1-1, the V gene TRBV7-8; D is unresolved. CDR1 SGHVS and CDR2 FQNEAQ come from the germline V gene. This CDR3 is 15 amino acids long. The germline V and J ends were trimmed by 5 bases and 5 bases, with 18 bases remaining between them. CDR3 nucleotide sequence: TGTGCCAGCAGCCCGGGAGGGTCAAGGCAAACTGAAGCTTTCTTT. This codes for CASSPGGSRQTEAFF.

This clonotype was counted only a few times. The chain couples TRBV2 to TRBJ1-2; 7 bases match TRBD1. Unmatched junction bases numbered 9, after V lost 4 bases and J lost 4 bases. This CDR3 is 15 amino acids long. Germline V CDR1 and CDR2: SNHLY, FYNNEI. CDR3 sequence: CASSGRQGLVYGYTF. For the CDR3, the DNA is TGTGCCAGCAGTGGCAGACAGGGACTGGTCTATGGCTACACCTTC.

This clonotype was seen only a few times. The CDR3 DNA is TGCGCCAGCACCCACGGGGCCACGGAACTGTTTTTT. Protein product: CASTHGATELFF. The chain uses TRBV10-2 and TRBJ1-4; D might be TRBD1 (5 bases). The CDR3 is made up of 12 amino acids. Trimming took off 7 bases at V and 12 bases at J, with 15 bases between the two ends. Germline CDR1 WSHSY, CDR2 SAAADI.

This clonotype was counted between two and nine times. The V and J genes are TRBV7-2 and TRBJ2-1; the D is unclear. The germline V gene encodes CDR1 SGHTA and CDR2 FQGNSA. The V end lost 6 bases, the J end lost 2 bases, and 8 bases lay between the germline ends. The CDR3 has 13 amino acids. CDR3 sequence: CASRYSTYNEQFF. In nucleotides, the CDR3 is TGTGCCAGCAGATACTCAACCTACAATGAGCAGTTCTTC.

The chain carries TRBV11-2 and TRBJ1-1; no reliable D call. CDR1 and CDR2 from the germline V gene are SGHAT and FQNNGV. Trimming removed 11 bases at V and 1 base at J, with 14 bases between. This CDR3 region has 13 residues. CDR3 in amino acids: CACWNVGNTEAFF. Written as DNA, the CDR3 is TGTGCCTGCTGGAACGTGGGGAACACTGAAGCTTTCTTT.

Only a few counts were recorded for this clonotype. This chain uses TRBV4-1 with TRBJ1-1; D gene ambiguous. The CDR3 sequence is 15 residues long. Germline CDR1 reads MGHRA; CDR2 reads YSYEKL. V was shortened by 1 base and J by 1 base, with 10 bases between the two germline ends. The CDR3 nucleotides are TGCGCCAGCAGCCAAGGTCTCAGGACGAACACTGAAGCTTTCTTT. Translating it yields CASSQGLRTNTEAFF.